The rows below give T cell receptor beta chains drawn from one sample of a study of OX40 agonist ivuxolimab in advanced cancers. The data were produced by immunoSEQ multiplex PCR, yet TCRdb's version contains in-frame clones alone and is incomplete. Here the sample spans about 60,000 clones, about 87% being singletons. The sample here was CD4+ or CD8+ T cells sorted from blood, taken in a trial of the OX40 agonist ivuxolimab. The receptors were sampled from an adult with an advanced solid tumor such as melanoma, head and neck, liver or kidney cancer. CDR3s include the opening cysteine and the closing phenylalanine or tryptophan. Each record gives: clone size, V gene, J gene, D gene, CDR3 length, CDR3 DNA, CDR3 protein. D genes are given only for firm matches. The size of a clone is reported for some rows only, either as once, few or many, or as a class for expanded clones.

clone_size: -
v_call: TRBV18
j_call: TRBJ1-5
d_call: -
cdr3_length: 14
cdr3_nt: TGTGCCAGCTCACCTGGGGGCACTAATCAGCCCCAGCATTTT
cdr3_aa: CASSPGGTNQPQHF

clone_size: -
v_call: TRBV18
j_call: TRBJ1-1
d_call: -
cdr3_length: 14
cdr3_nt: TGTGCCAGCTCAGACAAAGGGAAGAACACTGAAGCTTTCTTT
cdr3_aa: CASSDKGKNTEAFF

clone_size: once
v_call: TRBV6-5
j_call: TRBJ1-2
d_call: -
cdr3_length: 15
cdr3_nt: TGTGCCAGCAGTTACTCCGGCCTGTTAGACTATGGCTACACCTTC
cdr3_aa: CASSYSGLLDYGYTF

clone_size: -
v_call: TRBV30
j_call: TRBJ1-3
d_call: TRBD1
cdr3_length: 13
cdr3_nt: TGTGCCTGGAGCCCGGGACAGCAAAACACCATATATTTT
cdr3_aa: CAWSPGQQNTIYF

clone_size: -
v_call: TRBV6-4
j_call: TRBJ2-7
d_call: -
cdr3_length: 13
cdr3_nt: TGTGCCAGCACTTTCAGGAGGGCCTACGAGCAGTACTTC
cdr3_aa: CASTFRRAYEQYF

clone_size: -
v_call: TRBV7-9
j_call: TRBJ2-3
d_call: -
cdr3_length: 16
cdr3_nt: TGTGCCAGCAGCCGAACAGGGACTACTAGCACAGATACGCAGTATTTT
cdr3_aa: CASSRTGTTSTDTQYF

clone_size: -
v_call: TRBV4-3
j_call: TRBJ2-3
d_call: TRBD2
cdr3_length: 17
cdr3_nt: TGCGCCAGCAGCCAAGATGGTGCGGGAGGGCTCACAGATACGCAGTATTTT
cdr3_aa: CASSQDGAGGLTDTQYF

clone_size: -
v_call: TRBV5-1
j_call: TRBJ2-2
d_call: -
cdr3_length: 16
cdr3_nt: TGCGCCAGCAGCCTAGCCCCTTCCACAAACACCGGGGAGCTGTTTTTT
cdr3_aa: CASSLAPSTNTGELFF

clone_size: -
v_call: TRBV11-3
j_call: TRBJ2-1
d_call: -
cdr3_length: 14
cdr3_nt: TGTGCCAGCAGCTATGACAGGTCCTACAATGAGCAGTTCTTC
cdr3_aa: CASSYDRSYNEQFF

clone_size: -
v_call: TRBV5-1
j_call: TRBJ2-1
d_call: -
cdr3_length: 15
cdr3_nt: TGCGCCAGCAGCTTAGGGGGTCGCTCCTACAATGAGCAGTTCTTC
cdr3_aa: CASSLGGRSYNEQFF

clone_size: -
v_call: TRBV7-2
j_call: TRBJ1-1
d_call: -
cdr3_length: 15
cdr3_nt: TGTGCCAGCAGCCCAGGGAGGGCTTGGGACACTGAAGCTTTCTTT
cdr3_aa: CASSPGRAWDTEAFF

clone_size: -
v_call: TRBV27
j_call: TRBJ2-3
d_call: -
cdr3_length: 14
cdr3_nt: TGTGCCAGCAGCAACCCAACCTTCACAGATACGCAGTATTTT
cdr3_aa: CASSNPTFTDTQYF

clone_size: -
v_call: TRBV5-4
j_call: TRBJ1-6
d_call: -
cdr3_length: 15
cdr3_nt: TGTGCCAGCAGCCAATCGTGGGACACAGTTTCACCCCTCCACTTT
cdr3_aa: CASSQSWDTVSPLHF

clone_size: -
v_call: TRBV7-2
j_call: TRBJ1-4
d_call: TRBD1
cdr3_length: 16
cdr3_nt: TGTGCCAGCAGCCGCATCCCGGGACAGGGTGGGGAAAAACTGTTTTTT
cdr3_aa: CASSRIPGQGGEKLFF

clone_size: -
v_call: TRBV27
j_call: TRBJ1-2
d_call: -
cdr3_length: 14
cdr3_nt: TGTGCCAGCAGTTTTAGGCAGGGAAACTATGGCTACACCTTC
cdr3_aa: CASSFRQGNYGYTF

clone_size: -
v_call: TRBV11-3
j_call: TRBJ1-4
d_call: TRBD1
cdr3_length: 14
cdr3_nt: TGTGCCAGCAGCTCGGACAGGGGTAATGAAAAACTGTTTTTT
cdr3_aa: CASSSDRGNEKLFF

clone_size: -
v_call: TRBV19
j_call: TRBJ2-7
d_call: TRBD2
cdr3_length: 14
cdr3_nt: TGTGCCAGTAGTACCCAGCGGGACTCCTACGAGCAGTACTTC
cdr3_aa: CASSTQRDSYEQYF

clone_size: once
v_call: TRBV19
j_call: TRBJ1-2
d_call: -
cdr3_length: 15
cdr3_nt: TGTGCCAGTAGTACCAAGACAAAAACGGCATTTGGCTACACCTTC
cdr3_aa: CASSTKTKTAFGYTF

clone_size: -
v_call: TRBV29-1
j_call: TRBJ1-4
d_call: -
cdr3_length: 13
cdr3_nt: TGCAGCGTTATTCCGGGACCTAGTGAAAAACTGTTTTTT
cdr3_aa: CSVIPGPSEKLFF

clone_size: once
v_call: TRBV5-4
j_call: TRBJ2-2
d_call: TRBD1
cdr3_length: 17
cdr3_nt: TGTGCCAGCAGCTTGCTGCCGGGACAGAGTAACACCGGGGAGCTGTTTTTT
cdr3_aa: CASSLLPGQSNTGELFF

clone_size: -
v_call: TRBV7-9
j_call: TRBJ1-5
d_call: TRBD1
cdr3_length: 13
cdr3_nt: TGTGCCAGCAGCCCCCTTGGGACAGGGCCTCCGCATTTT
cdr3_aa: CASSPLGTGPPHF

clone_size: -
v_call: TRBV14
j_call: TRBJ2-7
d_call: -
cdr3_length: 11
cdr3_nt: TGTGCCAGCAGCCAGATTAACGAGCAGTACTTC
cdr3_aa: CASSQINEQYF